Listed below are T cell receptor beta chains from one sample, sequenced in a study of cytomegalovirus exposure and HLA in healthy donors. Repertoires were generated with immunoSEQ multiplex PCR, while TCRdb's copy carries only in-frame clones and drops some. The sample has around 160,000 clones; 68% are singletons. Sequencing used PBMCs. The receptors shown here come from a woman aged 18-29 years in good health and CMV-seropositive. Both conserved end residues are part of each CDR3. Fields, in order: CDR3 length, clone size, D gene, V gene, J gene, CDR3 DNA, CDR3 protein. A D gene is named only where the DNA matches it firmly. Size values are once, few and many counts, or a class for expanded clones, and some rows have none.

cdr3_length: 15
clone_size: .
d_call: .
v_call: TRBV6-5
j_call: TRBJ2-7
cdr3_nt: TGTGCCAGCAGCCGAACAGGGTATGGCATCGACGAGCAGTACTTC
cdr3_aa: CASSRTGYGIDEQYF

cdr3_length: 16
clone_size: few
d_call: TRBD1
v_call: TRBV9
j_call: TRBJ1-2
cdr3_nt: TGTGCCAGCAGCGCCTTTGCCGGGACAGGGGAATCAGGATACACCTTC
cdr3_aa: CASSAFAGTGESGYTF

cdr3_length: 14
clone_size: .
d_call: TRBD2
v_call: TRBV30
j_call: TRBJ2-2
cdr3_nt: TGTGCCTGGAAGGGGACTAGCGGAAGCGGGGAGCTGTTTTTT
cdr3_aa: CAWKGTSGSGELFF

cdr3_length: 13
clone_size: .
d_call: .
v_call: TRBV25-1
j_call: TRBJ1-3
cdr3_nt: TGTGCCAGCAGCCCCCGGTCTGGAAACACCATATATTTT
cdr3_aa: CASSPRSGNTIYF

cdr3_length: 15
clone_size: .
d_call: TRBD2
v_call: TRBV19
j_call: TRBJ2-1
cdr3_nt: TGTGCCTGCTCTAGCGGGAGCCCTTCCTACAATGAGCAGTTCTTC
cdr3_aa: CACSSGSPSYNEQFF

cdr3_length: 11
clone_size: .
d_call: TRBD1
v_call: TRBV18
j_call: TRBJ1-1
cdr3_nt: TGTGCCAGCTCCCCGACAGGGAGGGCTTTCTTT
cdr3_aa: CASSPTGRAFF

cdr3_length: 14
clone_size: .
d_call: .
v_call: TRBV7-9
j_call: TRBJ1-2
cdr3_nt: TGTGCCAGCAGCTTAGCCAGGGCAGGGTATGGCTACACCTTC
cdr3_aa: CASSLARAGYGYTF

cdr3_length: 15
clone_size: few
d_call: TRBD2
v_call: TRBV6-5
j_call: TRBJ2-7
cdr3_nt: TGTGCCAGCAGTTACGTCGCGGGGGGTTCCTACGAGCAGTACTTC
cdr3_aa: CASSYVAGGSYEQYF

cdr3_length: 17
clone_size: .
d_call: .
v_call: TRBV11-1
j_call: TRBJ1-2
cdr3_nt: TGTGCCAGCAGCTTAGACGGGGGGATTTCTCGGAACTATGGCTACACCTTC
cdr3_aa: CASSLDGGISRNYGYTF

cdr3_length: 13
clone_size: .
d_call: TRBD1
v_call: TRBV6-5
j_call: TRBJ1-2
cdr3_nt: TGTGCCAGCAGTCGCGACAGGGTGGGCGGCTACACCTTC
cdr3_aa: CASSRDRVGGYTF

cdr3_length: 14
clone_size: .
d_call: TRBD1
v_call: TRBV6-1
j_call: TRBJ2-7
cdr3_nt: TGTGCCAGCAGTGAAACCTGGGACAGAAACGAGCAGTACTTC
cdr3_aa: CASSETWDRNEQYF

cdr3_length: 14
clone_size: few
d_call: TRBD1
v_call: TRBV5-1
j_call: TRBJ2-7
cdr3_nt: TGCGCCAGCAGCAGCCGGGACAGGGTCCACGAGCAGTACTTC
cdr3_aa: CASSSRDRVHEQYF

cdr3_length: 15
clone_size: .
d_call: TRBD1
v_call: TRBV5-4
j_call: TRBJ2-7
cdr3_nt: TGTGCCAGCAGCCTGTTACAGGGGGCATCCCACGAGCAGTACTTC
cdr3_aa: CASSLLQGASHEQYF

cdr3_length: 15
clone_size: many
d_call: TRBD2
v_call: TRBV6-1
j_call: TRBJ2-3
cdr3_nt: TGTGCCAGCAGTCGGTCTAGCGGGGGCACAGATACGCAGTATTTT
cdr3_aa: CASSRSSGGTDTQYF

cdr3_length: 15
clone_size: few
d_call: TRBD2
v_call: TRBV19
j_call: TRBJ2-5
cdr3_nt: TGTGCCAGTAGGACCCGAGCGGGAGACGGAGAGACCCAGTACTTC
cdr3_aa: CASRTRAGDGETQYF

cdr3_length: 15
clone_size: once
d_call: TRBD1
v_call: TRBV6-5
j_call: TRBJ1-1
cdr3_nt: TGTGCCAGCAGTTACTTACAGGGGTGGAGCACTGAAGCTTTCTTT
cdr3_aa: CASSYLQGWSTEAFF

cdr3_length: 17
clone_size: .
d_call: .
v_call: TRBV21-1
j_call: TRBJ1-1
cdr3_nt: TGTGCCAGCAGCAAACCGGACAGGGGGCAGGGTGACACTGAAGCTTTCTTT
cdr3_aa: CASSKPDRGQGDTEAFF

cdr3_length: 14
clone_size: few
d_call: .
v_call: TRBV6-1
j_call: TRBJ2-7
cdr3_nt: TGTGCCAGCAGTGACAGGGCTCTGTCCTACGAGCAGTACTTC
cdr3_aa: CASSDRALSYEQYF

cdr3_length: 15
clone_size: .
d_call: .
v_call: TRBV4-1
j_call: TRBJ2-3
cdr3_nt: TGCGCCAGCAGCCAAGATCAGGGTCGATACGATACGCAGTATTTT
cdr3_aa: CASSQDQGRYDTQYF

cdr3_length: 13
clone_size: .
d_call: .
v_call: TRBV7-9
j_call: TRBJ2-7
cdr3_nt: TGTGCCAGCAGGGGCGGGACTCCCTACGAGCAGTACTTC
cdr3_aa: CASRGGTPYEQYF

cdr3_length: 15
clone_size: few
d_call: TRBD2
v_call: TRBV27
j_call: TRBJ2-1
cdr3_nt: TGTGCCAGCAGTTTCATGGCGGCGGGAGCTAATGAGCAGTTCTTC
cdr3_aa: CASSFMAAGANEQFF

cdr3_length: 15
clone_size: .
d_call: .
v_call: TRBV9
j_call: TRBJ2-7
cdr3_nt: TGTGCCAGCAGCGTAAATCCTGGCGGCGGAGAAGAGCAGTACTTC
cdr3_aa: CASSVNPGGGEEQYF

cdr3_length: 14
clone_size: .
d_call: .
v_call: TRBV9
j_call: TRBJ2-3
cdr3_nt: TGTGCCAGCACCGACGGGGGGCGTGCAGATACGCAGTATTTT
cdr3_aa: CASTDGGRADTQYF

cdr3_length: 16
clone_size: .
d_call: .
v_call: TRBV19
j_call: TRBJ2-2
cdr3_nt: TGTGCCAGTAGTATCGTTAACAGGAGGAACACCGGGGAGCTGTTTTTT
cdr3_aa: CASSIVNRRNTGELFF

cdr3_length: 12
clone_size: .
d_call: .
v_call: TRBV19
j_call: TRBJ1-2
cdr3_nt: TGTGCCAGTAGTATTGGAGATTATGGCTACACCTTC
cdr3_aa: CASSIGDYGYTF

cdr3_length: 13
clone_size: few
d_call: .
v_call: TRBV6-5
j_call: TRBJ1-5
cdr3_nt: TGTGCCAGCAAGAGAAATAGCAATCAGCCCCAGCATTTT
cdr3_aa: CASKRNSNQPQHF

cdr3_length: 15
clone_size: once
d_call: TRBD1
v_call: TRBV27
j_call: TRBJ1-4
cdr3_nt: TGTGCCAGCAGTTCCCCGGGACAGGGGAATGAAAAACTGTTTTTT
cdr3_aa: CASSSPGQGNEKLFF

cdr3_length: 15
clone_size: .
d_call: TRBD1
v_call: TRBV7-9
j_call: TRBJ1-4
cdr3_nt: TGTGCCAGCAGCTTCCGACAGGGGGGGAATGAAAAACTGTTTTTT
cdr3_aa: CASSFRQGGNEKLFF

cdr3_length: 12
clone_size: .
d_call: .
v_call: TRBV6-5
j_call: TRBJ1-1
cdr3_nt: TGTGCCAGCTTGGACTGGACAGATGAAGCTTTCTTT
cdr3_aa: CASLDWTDEAFF

cdr3_length: 15
clone_size: .
d_call: TRBD1
v_call: TRBV6-1
j_call: TRBJ2-7
cdr3_nt: TGTGCCAGCAGTGAACCGGGACAGGGTTCCTACGAGCAGTACTTC
cdr3_aa: CASSEPGQGSYEQYF

cdr3_length: 15
clone_size: .
d_call: .
v_call: TRBV9
j_call: TRBJ1-4
cdr3_nt: TGTGCCAGCAGCATCTCTTGGCAGGATAATGAAAAACTGTTTTTT
cdr3_aa: CASSISWQDNEKLFF

cdr3_length: 12
clone_size: .
d_call: .
v_call: TRBV28
j_call: TRBJ2-2
cdr3_nt: TGTGCCAGCAGTTTAAATAAAGGGGAGCTGTTTTTT
cdr3_aa: CASSLNKGELFF

cdr3_length: 15
clone_size: few
d_call: TRBD1
v_call: TRBV13
j_call: TRBJ1-4
cdr3_nt: TGTGCCAGCAGCTTGGGGACAGGGGGCAATGAAAAACTGTTTTTT
cdr3_aa: CASSLGTGGNEKLFF

cdr3_length: 14
clone_size: once
d_call: .
v_call: TRBV19
j_call: TRBJ1-1
cdr3_nt: TGTGCCAGTAGTAGAGCAGGTCTCATATCTGAAGCTTTCTTT
cdr3_aa: CASSRAGLISEAFF

cdr3_length: 15
clone_size: .
d_call: TRBD2
v_call: TRBV5-1
j_call: TRBJ2-3
cdr3_nt: TGCGCCAGCAGCTTCGCGGCTAGCGGGAGAGATACGCAGTATTTT
cdr3_aa: CASSFAASGRDTQYF

cdr3_length: 15
clone_size: .
d_call: TRBD2
v_call: TRBV7-8
j_call: TRBJ2-5
cdr3_nt: TGTGCCAGCAGCTTGGGGACTAGCGGCCAAGAGACCCAGTACTTC
cdr3_aa: CASSLGTSGQETQYF

cdr3_length: 13
clone_size: .
d_call: TRBD1
v_call: TRBV30
j_call: TRBJ1-5
cdr3_nt: TGTGCCTGGGGCGGACAGGGCCTGGGGCCCCAGCATTTT
cdr3_aa: CAWGGQGLGPQHF

cdr3_length: 13
clone_size: .
d_call: .
v_call: TRBV15
j_call: TRBJ1-1
cdr3_nt: TGTGCCACCAGCAACACAGGGAACACTGAAGCTTTCTTT
cdr3_aa: CATSNTGNTEAFF

cdr3_length: 15
clone_size: once
d_call: TRBD2
v_call: TRBV7-3
j_call: TRBJ2-3
cdr3_nt: TGTGCCAGCAGCTTGTTAGCGGGGATCACAGATACGCAGTATTTT
cdr3_aa: CASSLLAGITDTQYF

cdr3_length: 12
clone_size: .
d_call: .
v_call: TRBV6-1
j_call: TRBJ2-7
cdr3_nt: TGTGCCAGCAGCGGACAGCGATACGAGCAGTACTTC
cdr3_aa: CASSGQRYEQYF

cdr3_length: 14
clone_size: .
d_call: TRBD1
v_call: TRBV5-5
j_call: TRBJ1-5
cdr3_nt: TGTGCCAGCAGTCCCGGGACAGGGCATCAGCCCCAGCATTTT
cdr3_aa: CASSPGTGHQPQHF

cdr3_length: 17
clone_size: once
d_call: TRBD2
v_call: TRBV28
j_call: TRBJ2-3
cdr3_nt: TGTGCCAGCAGGCCACCGGGACTAGCGGGATTTTGGGATACGCAGTATTTT
cdr3_aa: CASRPPGLAGFWDTQYF

cdr3_length: 17
clone_size: .
d_call: .
v_call: TRBV4-2
j_call: TRBJ1-4
cdr3_nt: TGTGCCAGCAGCCTCGTCGGAGGCGGGGCAACTAATGAAAAACTGTTTTTT
cdr3_aa: CASSLVGGGATNEKLFF

cdr3_length: 12
clone_size: .
d_call: .
v_call: TRBV7-2
j_call: TRBJ1-6
cdr3_nt: TGTGCCAGCAGCTTCGCTAATTCCCCCCTCCACTTT
cdr3_aa: CASSFANSPLHF

cdr3_length: 17
clone_size: .
d_call: TRBD1
v_call: TRBV5-1
j_call: TRBJ1-1
cdr3_nt: TGCGCCAGCAGCCTGCGGGCGACAGGGGGCGTGAGCACTGAAGCTTTCTTT
cdr3_aa: CASSLRATGGVSTEAFF

cdr3_length: 14
clone_size: once
d_call: .
v_call: TRBV28
j_call: TRBJ1-1
cdr3_nt: TGTGCCAGCAGGTCCCGGGGTAGCACCACTGAAGCTTTCTTT
cdr3_aa: CASRSRGSTTEAFF

cdr3_length: 15
clone_size: few
d_call: TRBD1
v_call: TRBV5-8
j_call: TRBJ2-3
cdr3_nt: TGTGCCAGCAGCCTCACTGGACAGGGGGCAGATACGCAGTATTTT
cdr3_aa: CASSLTGQGADTQYF

cdr3_length: 14
clone_size: few
d_call: TRBD1
v_call: TRBV19
j_call: TRBJ1-4
cdr3_nt: TGTGCCAGTAGTATGTGGACAGGGCTTGAAAAACTGTTTTTT
cdr3_aa: CASSMWTGLEKLFF

cdr3_length: 14
clone_size: few
d_call: TRBD1
v_call: TRBV2
j_call: TRBJ1-5
cdr3_nt: TGTGCCAGCAGTGACCAGGGGGGCAATCAGCCCCAGCATTTT
cdr3_aa: CASSDQGGNQPQHF

cdr3_length: 15
clone_size: .
d_call: .
v_call: TRBV30
j_call: TRBJ2-3
cdr3_nt: TGTGCCTGGAGTTCAGGGGCGGGGGCCGGCGATACGCAGTATTTT
cdr3_aa: CAWSSGAGAGDTQYF

cdr3_length: 14
clone_size: .
d_call: TRBD2
v_call: TRBV5-1
j_call: TRBJ2-5
cdr3_nt: TGCGCCAGCAGCGCCGGCGGGGGTCAAGAGACCCAGTACTTC
cdr3_aa: CASSAGGGQETQYF

cdr3_length: 15
clone_size: .
d_call: .
v_call: TRBV27
j_call: TRBJ1-2
cdr3_nt: TGTGCCAGCAGTAGCAGGGGCGAATTTAACTATGGCTACACCTTC
cdr3_aa: CASSSRGEFNYGYTF

cdr3_length: 16
clone_size: once
d_call: TRBD2
v_call: TRBV28
j_call: TRBJ2-1
cdr3_nt: TGTGCCAGCAGTTTAGTCGGACTAGCGGAAAGCAATGAGCAGTTCTTC
cdr3_aa: CASSLVGLAESNEQFF

cdr3_length: 16
clone_size: few
d_call: TRBD1
v_call: TRBV29-1
j_call: TRBJ2-4
cdr3_nt: TGCAGCGTTGTGACAGGGGGTAATCTAGCCAAAAACATTCAGTACTTC
cdr3_aa: CSVVTGGNLAKNIQYF

cdr3_length: 14
clone_size: .
d_call: .
v_call: TRBV6-4
j_call: TRBJ1-5
cdr3_nt: TGTGCCTTCTTGGGGCACAAGATTAATCAGCCCCAGCATTTT
cdr3_aa: CAFLGHKINQPQHF

cdr3_length: 13
clone_size: once
d_call: .
v_call: TRBV5-1
j_call: TRBJ2-1
cdr3_nt: TGCGCCAGCAGCTTGGCCATCGGGGGGCTGTGGTTCTTC
cdr3_aa: CASSLAIGGLWFF

cdr3_length: 16
clone_size: .
d_call: TRBD2
v_call: TRBV19
j_call: TRBJ2-1
cdr3_nt: TGTGCCAGTACCCCTCAGACTAGCGGCTCCTACAATGAGCAGTTCTTC
cdr3_aa: CASTPQTSGSYNEQFF

cdr3_length: 14
clone_size: .
d_call: .
v_call: TRBV15
j_call: TRBJ2-1
cdr3_nt: TGTGCCACCAGCAGAGCCCCACCTAATTCCCAGCAGTTCTTC
cdr3_aa: CATSRAPPNSQQFF

cdr3_length: 16
clone_size: .
d_call: .
v_call: TRBV5-3
j_call: TRBJ1-6
cdr3_nt: TGTGCCAGAAGCTTGGGGGACTGTGAGAATAATTCACCCCTCCACTTT
cdr3_aa: CARSLGDCENNSPLHF

cdr3_length: 13
clone_size: .
d_call: .
v_call: TRBV7-2
j_call: TRBJ2-3
cdr3_nt: TGTGCCAGCAGCGAACGGGGGACAGATACGCAGTATTTT
cdr3_aa: CASSERGTDTQYF